These 9 T cell receptor beta chains came from one sample sequenced in a study of shared clonotypes between healthy human individuals. Clones were read by immunoSEQ multiplex PCR, and TCRdb kept only the in-frame ones, dropping some. This repertoire shows 950,000 to 1,200,000 clones, about 72% found once; its top ten account for almost 0.9%. What was sequenced was memory CD4+ T cells from PBMCs. Subset meaning: CD45RA-negative fraction. These receptors originate from a man aged 18 to 29 in good health. Some clones in this sample may be carry-over from other donors' samples.

The chain carries TRBV6-6 and TRBJ1-1; the D gene is possibly TRBD1 (5 bases). Germline values: CDR1 MNHNY, CDR2 SVGAGI (reference sequence). The CDR3 runs to 14 residues. Between the trimmed V and J ends, which lost 6 bases and 0 bases, there was a span of 11 bases. The CDR3 bases are TGTGCCAGCAGGTTCACAGGTATGAACACTGAAGCTTTCTTT. Translated: CASRFTGMNTEAFF.

In its sample, this clone was seen once. This chain links TRBV18 with TRBJ1-4; possible D gene TRBD1, 5 bases. The CDR3 has 16 amino acids. The ends were cut back, 5 bases at V and 6 bases at J, with 19 bases in the middle. Germline assignment: CDR1 KGHSH and CDR2 LQKENI. As DNA, the CDR3 is TGTGCCAGCTCAAGATCGGGACCGCTTGGGGATGAAAAACTGTTTTTT. It codes for CASSRSGPLGDEKLFF.

This clone was detected ten times or more. The chain's CDR3 is CAWSEGRSYGYTF. The CDR3 DNA follows: TGTGCCTGGTCAGAGGGACGAAGCTATGGCTACACCTTC. The V and J genes are TRBV30 and TRBJ1-2; tentative D call: TRBD1 (5 bases). V was cut by 5 bases and J by 4 bases, with 14 bases left in between. The germline V gene has CDR1 GTSNPN and CDR2 SVGIG (reference sequence). There are 13 residues in the CDR3.

This clone has only one observation. This rearrangement joins TRBV10-2 to TRBJ2-3, with 10 bases lining up with TRBD2. J gave up 1 base and V 6 bases, and 4 bases lay outside the gene matches. This CDR3 is 15 amino acids long. In germline, CDR1 is WSHSY, CDR2 SAAADI. The CDR3 loop is CASRLAGSGTDTQYF. In DNA, the CDR3 is TGCGCCAGCAGACTAGCGGGGTCGGGCACAGATACGCAGTATTTT.

The chain couples TRBV28 to TRBJ2-3; 9 nucleotides line up with TRBD1. From germline, CDR1 is MDHEN and CDR2 SYDVKM. CDR3 length equals 16 residues. With 5 bases clipped from V and 4 bases from J, the junction kept 10 bases outside the gene matches. CDR3 amino acids: CASSLAGQGEADTQYF. DNA for the CDR3: TGTGCCAGCAGTCTCGCGGGACAGGGAGAAGCAGATACGCAGTATTTT.

The V and J genes are TRBV2 and TRBJ2-2, with D possibly being TRBD2 (6 bases). The CDR3 sequence is 14 residues long. Germline V gene sequence: CDR1 SNHLY, CDR2 FYNNEI. Trimming pared 7 bases from V and 5 bases from J, leaving 14 bases between. The CDR3 sequence: CASMGGRGTGELFF. Written as DNA, the CDR3 is TGTGCCAGCATGGGGGGACGGGGGACCGGGGAGCTGTTTTTT.

This clone was seen only a few times. The chain links TRBV12-5 to TRBJ1-1, with unresolved D. Germline V gene lookup returns CDR1 LGHNT and CDR2 FRNRAP. The V end was cut by 5 bases, the J end by 1 base, with 5 bases between. The CDR3 length is 12 residues. CDR3 sequence reads: CASGRGNTEAFF. The CDR3 DNA reads TGTGCTAGTGGTCGGGGGAACACTGAAGCTTTCTTT.

In the case of this clone: At the DNA level, this CDR3 is encoded by other sequences in the same sample as well. This chain uses TRBV18 with TRBJ2-5; D gene unclear. The CDR3 has 13 amino acids. Trimming stripped 3 bases from V and 4 bases from J, with 9 bases between. Germline-derived CDR1 and CDR2 are KGHSH and LQKENI. In nucleotides, the CDR3 is TGTGCCAGCTCACCCTGGACCGGAGAGACCCAGTACTTC. This translates into CASSPWTGETQYF.

This CDR3 reads CASSVSPGQFSSYEQYF. In DNA form, the CDR3 reads TGTGCCAGCAGTGTTTCACCCGGACAGTTTAGCTCCTACGAGCAGTACTTC. The chain links TRBV27 to TRBJ2-7; D possibly corresponds to TRBD1 (6 bases). V was trimmed by 5 bases and J by 0 bases, leaving 20 bases between them. The CDR3 has 17 residues. CDR1 and CDR2 from the germline V gene are MNHEY and SMNVEV (reference sequence).